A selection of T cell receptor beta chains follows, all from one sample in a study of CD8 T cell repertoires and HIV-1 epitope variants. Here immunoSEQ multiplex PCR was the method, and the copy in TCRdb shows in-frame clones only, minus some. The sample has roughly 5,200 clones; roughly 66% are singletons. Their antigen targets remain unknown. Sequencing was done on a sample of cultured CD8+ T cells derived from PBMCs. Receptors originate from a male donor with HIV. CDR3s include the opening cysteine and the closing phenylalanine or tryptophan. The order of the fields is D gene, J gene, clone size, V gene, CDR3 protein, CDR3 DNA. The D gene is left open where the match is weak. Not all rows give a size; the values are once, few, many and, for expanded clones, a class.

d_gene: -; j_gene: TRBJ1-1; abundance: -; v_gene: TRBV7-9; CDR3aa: CASSLTSSLEEAFF; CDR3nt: TGTGCCAGCAGCTTAACCAGTTCTTTGGAGGAAGCTTTCTTT
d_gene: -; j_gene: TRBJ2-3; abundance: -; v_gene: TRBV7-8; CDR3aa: CASTEEPGRLDTQYF; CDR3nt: TGTGCCAGCACGGAAGAACCGGGGAGGCTGGATACGCAGTATTTT
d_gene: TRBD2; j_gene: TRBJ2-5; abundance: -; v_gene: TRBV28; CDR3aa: CASRRLADLQETQYF; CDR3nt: TGTGCCAGCAGGAGACTAGCGGACCTCCAAGAGACCCAGTACTTC
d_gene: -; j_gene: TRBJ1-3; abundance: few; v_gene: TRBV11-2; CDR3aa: CASSLFSGNTIYF; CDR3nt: TGTGCCAGCAGCTTATTCTCTGGAAACACCATATATTTT
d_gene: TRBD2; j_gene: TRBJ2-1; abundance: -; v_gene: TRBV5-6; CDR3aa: CASSLDTGGYNEQFF; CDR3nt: TGTGCCAGCAGCTTGGATACGGGGGGGTACAATGAGCAGTTCTTC
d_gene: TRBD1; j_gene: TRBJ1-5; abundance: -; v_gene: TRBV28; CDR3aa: CASRGQVQGQPQHF; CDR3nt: TGTGCCAGCAGGGGACAGGTCCAGGGCCAGCCCCAGCATTTT
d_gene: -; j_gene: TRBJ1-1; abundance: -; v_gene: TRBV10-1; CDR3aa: CASSDGSLNTEAFF; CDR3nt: TGCGCCAGCAGTGACGGCAGCTTGAACACTGAAGCTTTCTTT
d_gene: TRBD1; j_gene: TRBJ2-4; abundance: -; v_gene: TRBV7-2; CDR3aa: CASSWTGEDIQYF; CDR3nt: TGTGCCAGCAGCTGGACAGGGGAGGACATTCAGTACTTC
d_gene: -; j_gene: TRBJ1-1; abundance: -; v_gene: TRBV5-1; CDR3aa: CASSFRENTEAFF; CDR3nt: TGCGCCAGCAGCTTCCGGGAGAACACTGAAGCTTTCTTT
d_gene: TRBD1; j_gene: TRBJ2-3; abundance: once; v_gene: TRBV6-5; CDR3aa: CASKQLQGAGDTQYF; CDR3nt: TGTGCCAGCAAACAACTACAGGGGGCTGGAGATACGCAGTATTTT
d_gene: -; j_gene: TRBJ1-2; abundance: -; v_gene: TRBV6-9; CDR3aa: CASSELPQDLDYGYTF; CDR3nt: TGTGCCAGCAGTGAACTTCCACAAGACCTAGACTATGGCTACACCTTC
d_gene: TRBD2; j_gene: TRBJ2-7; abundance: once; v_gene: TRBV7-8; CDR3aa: CASSPGTRAYEQYF; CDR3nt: TGTGCCAGCAGCCCCGGGACTAGAGCCTACGAGCAGTACTTC
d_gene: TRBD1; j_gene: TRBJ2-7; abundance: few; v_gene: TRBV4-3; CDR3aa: CASSPKGQGDEQYF; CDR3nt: TGCGCCAGCAGCCCAAAAGGACAGGGGGACGAGCAGTACTTC
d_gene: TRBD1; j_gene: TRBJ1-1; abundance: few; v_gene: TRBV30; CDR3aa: CAWTDGTGNTEAFF; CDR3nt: TGTGCCTGGACCGACGGGACAGGGAACACTGAAGCTTTCTTT
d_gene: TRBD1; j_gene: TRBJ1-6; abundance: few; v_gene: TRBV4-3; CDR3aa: CASSPGTGNNSPLHF; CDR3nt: TGCGCCAGCAGCCCCGGGACAGGGAATAATTCACCCCTCCACTTT
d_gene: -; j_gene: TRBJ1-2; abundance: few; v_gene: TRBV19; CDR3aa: CASSRRDTTNYGYTF; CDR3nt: TGTGCCAGTAGTCGCCGGGACACAACTAACTATGGCTACACCTTC
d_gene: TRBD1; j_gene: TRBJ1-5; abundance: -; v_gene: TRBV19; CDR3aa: CASTFGSTGDSNQPQHF; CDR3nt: TGTGCCAGTACCTTTGGGTCGACAGGGGATAGCAATCAGCCCCAGCATTTT
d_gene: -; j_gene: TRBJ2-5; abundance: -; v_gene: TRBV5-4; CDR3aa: CASSYRTEETQYF; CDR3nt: TGTGCCAGCAGCTACAGGACAGAAGAGACCCAGTACTTC
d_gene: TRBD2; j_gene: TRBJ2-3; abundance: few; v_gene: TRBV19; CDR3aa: CASSIVAGAVDTQYF; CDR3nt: TGTGCCAGTAGTATAGTAGCGGGAGCAGTAGATACGCAGTATTTT
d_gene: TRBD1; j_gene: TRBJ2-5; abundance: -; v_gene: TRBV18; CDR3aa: CASSAAGTGGGETQYF; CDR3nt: TGTGCCAGCTCAGCCGCCGGGACAGGGGGCGGAGAGACCCAGTACTTC
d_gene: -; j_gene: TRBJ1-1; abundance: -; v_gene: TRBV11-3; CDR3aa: CASSLVLRGPRLSSIGAFF; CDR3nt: TGTGCCAGCAGCTTAGTGCTGCGGGGGCCTAGGCTCTCTTCGATTGGAGCTTTCTTT
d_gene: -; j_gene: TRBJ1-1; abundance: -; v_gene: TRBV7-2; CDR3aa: CASSLMSSRAGTEAFF; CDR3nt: TGTGCCAGCAGCTTAATGTCGTCCCGAGCCGGCACTGAAGCTTTCTTT
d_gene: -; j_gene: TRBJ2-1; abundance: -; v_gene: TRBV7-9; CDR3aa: CASSLASYNEQFF; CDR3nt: TGTGCCAGCAGCTTAGCGAGCTACAATGAGCAGTTCTTC
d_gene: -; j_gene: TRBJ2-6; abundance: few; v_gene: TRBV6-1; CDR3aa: CAISESLGVSGANVLTF; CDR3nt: TGTGCCATCAGTGAGTCTCTGGGGGTATCTGGGGCCAACGTCCTGACTTTC
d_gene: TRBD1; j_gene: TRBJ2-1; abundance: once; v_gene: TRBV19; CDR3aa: CASSGTGILDEQFF; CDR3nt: TGTGCCAGTAGCGGGACAGGGATTTTGGATGAGCAGTTCTTC
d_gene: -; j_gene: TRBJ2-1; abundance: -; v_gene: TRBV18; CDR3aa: CASSPEFLARPYNEQFF; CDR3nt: TGTGCCAGCTCACCAGAGTTTCTAGCGCGGCCCTACAATGAGCAGTTCTTC
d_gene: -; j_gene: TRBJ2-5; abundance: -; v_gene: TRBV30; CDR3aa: CAWSTTPGIQETQYF; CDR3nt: TGTGCCTGGAGTACAACACCCGGGATACAAGAGACCCAGTACTTC
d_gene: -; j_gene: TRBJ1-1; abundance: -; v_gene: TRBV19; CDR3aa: CAVFDGRNTEAFF; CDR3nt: TGTGCCGTATTCGACGGACGAAACACTGAAGCTTTCTTT
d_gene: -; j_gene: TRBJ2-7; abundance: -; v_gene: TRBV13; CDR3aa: CASSLGGDTYEQYF; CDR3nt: TGTGCCAGCAGCTTAGGGGGGGATACTTACGAGCAGTACTTC
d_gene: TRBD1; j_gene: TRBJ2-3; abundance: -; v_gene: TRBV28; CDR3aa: CASSPLTGTGVPDTQYF; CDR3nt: TGTGCCAGCAGCCCCCTCACCGGGACAGGGGTCCCAGATACGCAGTATTTT
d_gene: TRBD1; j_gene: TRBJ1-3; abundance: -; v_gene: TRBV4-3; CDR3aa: CASSGDRAGSGNTIYF; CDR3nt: TGCGCCAGCTCGGGGGACAGGGCGGGTAGTGGAAACACCATATATTTT
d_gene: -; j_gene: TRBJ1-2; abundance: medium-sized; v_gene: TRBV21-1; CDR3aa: CASSKAPGEVPNGYTF; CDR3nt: TGTGCCAGCAGCAAAGCCCCGGGTGAAGTTCCGAATGGCTACACCTTC
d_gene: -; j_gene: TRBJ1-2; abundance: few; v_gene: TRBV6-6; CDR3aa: CASSRIRTDPNYGYTF; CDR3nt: TGTGCCAGCAGTCGCATTCGGACAGACCCTAACTATGGCTACACCTTC
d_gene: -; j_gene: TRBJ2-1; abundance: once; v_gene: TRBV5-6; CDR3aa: CASSPASSYNEQFF; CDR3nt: TGTGCCAGCAGCCCAGCCTCGTCCTACAATGAGCAGTTCTTC
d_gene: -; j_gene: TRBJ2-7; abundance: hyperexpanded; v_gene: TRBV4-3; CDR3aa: CASSQEPGAGALSSYEQYF; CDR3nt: TGCGCCAGCAGCCAAGAGCCGGGAGCGGGCGCCCTGAGCTCCTACGAGCAGTACTTC
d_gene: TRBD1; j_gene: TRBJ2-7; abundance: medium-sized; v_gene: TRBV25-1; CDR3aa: CASSSDRWDRETYEQYF; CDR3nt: TGTGCCAGCAGTAGTGACCGATGGGACAGGGAAACCTACGAGCAGTACTTC